This entry features one T cell receptor (beta chain) sequence. Its cognate antigen is unknown. Systemic immunosuppression or a history of autoimmune disease excluded patients. TCRdb keeps only in-frame clones here, not all; method: immunoSEQ multiplex PCR. This sample has under 85,000 clones, with around 90% found just once. These data come from a study of OX40 agonist ivuxolimab in advanced cancers. Looking at the study overall: Patients got intravenous ivuxolimab at 0.01 to 10 mg/kg every 2 weeks. Study-wide results and caveats: The CD4+ and CD8+ T cells in the blood had expanded clonally by week 6 at 0.1 to 3.0 mg/kg. CD4+ T cells averaged fewer expanded clones than CD8+ T cells.

The sequence was obtained from an adult with an advanced solid tumor such as melanoma, head and neck, liver or kidney cancer. The material was CD4+ or CD8+ T cells sorted from blood, obtained in a trial of the OX40 agonist ivuxolimab.

CDR3 region: CASSELGAKDPQPQHF. The CDR3 DNA is TGTGCCAGCAGTGAATTGGGGGCTAAAGACCCCCAGCCCCAGCATTTT. The gene calls are TRBV25-1 and TRBJ1-5; possibly TRBD1 for D (6 bases). The CDR3 length is 16 residues. Deletions cut 1 base from V and 7 bases from J, with 17 bases between. Germline V gene lookup returns CDR1 MGHDK and CDR2 SYGVNS.